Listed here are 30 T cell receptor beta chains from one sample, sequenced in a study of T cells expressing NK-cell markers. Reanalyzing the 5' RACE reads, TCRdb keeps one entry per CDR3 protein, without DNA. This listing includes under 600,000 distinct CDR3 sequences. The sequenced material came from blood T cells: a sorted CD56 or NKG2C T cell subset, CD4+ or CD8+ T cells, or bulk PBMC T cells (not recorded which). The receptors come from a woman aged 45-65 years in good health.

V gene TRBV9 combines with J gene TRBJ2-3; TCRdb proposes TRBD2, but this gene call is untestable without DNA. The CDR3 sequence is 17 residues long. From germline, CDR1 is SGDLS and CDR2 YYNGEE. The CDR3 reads CASSAHFPSGRTDTQYF.

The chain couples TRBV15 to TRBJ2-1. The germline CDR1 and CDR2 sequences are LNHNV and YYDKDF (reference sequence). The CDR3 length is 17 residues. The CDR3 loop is CATSRDSSGSSYNEQFF.

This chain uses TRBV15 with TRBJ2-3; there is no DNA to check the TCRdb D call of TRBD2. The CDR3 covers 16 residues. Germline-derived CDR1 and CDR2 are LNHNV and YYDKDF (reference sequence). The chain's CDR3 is CATSRDSGSSTDTQYF.

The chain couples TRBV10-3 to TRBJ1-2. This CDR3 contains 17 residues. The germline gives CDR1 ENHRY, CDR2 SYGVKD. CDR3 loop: CAISDLTAVTPNYGYTF.

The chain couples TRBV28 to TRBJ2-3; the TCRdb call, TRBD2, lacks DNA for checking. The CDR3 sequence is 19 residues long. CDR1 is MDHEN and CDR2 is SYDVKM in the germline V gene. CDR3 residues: CASRPLGLAGGPAADTQYF.

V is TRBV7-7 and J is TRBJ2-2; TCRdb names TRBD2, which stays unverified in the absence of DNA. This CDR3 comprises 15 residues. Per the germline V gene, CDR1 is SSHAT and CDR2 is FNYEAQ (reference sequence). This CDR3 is CASSSGLAATGELFF.

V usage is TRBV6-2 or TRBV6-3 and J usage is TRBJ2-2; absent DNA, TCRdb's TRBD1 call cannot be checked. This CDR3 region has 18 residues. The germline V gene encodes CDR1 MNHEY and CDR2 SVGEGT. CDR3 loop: CASGGTGHPNPNTGELFF.

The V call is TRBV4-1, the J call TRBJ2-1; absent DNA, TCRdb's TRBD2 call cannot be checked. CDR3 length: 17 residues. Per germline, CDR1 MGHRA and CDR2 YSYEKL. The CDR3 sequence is CASSQDLSGRAMDEQFF.

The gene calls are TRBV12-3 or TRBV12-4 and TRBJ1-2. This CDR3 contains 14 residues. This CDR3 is CASTSNRVGSGYTF.

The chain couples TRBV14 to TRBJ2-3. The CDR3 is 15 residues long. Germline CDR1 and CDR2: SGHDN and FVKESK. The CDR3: CASSQDSIRTDTQYF. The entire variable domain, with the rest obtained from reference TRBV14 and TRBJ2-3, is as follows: EAGVTQFPSHSVIEKGQTVTLRCDPISGHDNLYWYRRVMGKEIKFLLHFVKESKQDESGMPNNRFLAERTGGTYSTLKVQPAELEDSGVYFCASSQDSIRTDTQYFGPGTRLTVL.

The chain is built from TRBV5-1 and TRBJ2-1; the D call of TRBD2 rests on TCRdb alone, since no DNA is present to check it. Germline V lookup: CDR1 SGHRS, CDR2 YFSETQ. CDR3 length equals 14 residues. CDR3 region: CASSSGLAENEQFF.

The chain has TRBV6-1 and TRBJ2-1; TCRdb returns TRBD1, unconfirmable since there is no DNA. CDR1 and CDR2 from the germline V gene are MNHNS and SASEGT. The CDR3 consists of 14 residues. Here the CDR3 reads CASSAGAKPGEQFF.

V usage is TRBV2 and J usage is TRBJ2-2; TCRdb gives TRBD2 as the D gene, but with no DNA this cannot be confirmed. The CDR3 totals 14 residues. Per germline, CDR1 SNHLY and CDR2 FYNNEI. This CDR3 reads CASSESAGTGELFF.

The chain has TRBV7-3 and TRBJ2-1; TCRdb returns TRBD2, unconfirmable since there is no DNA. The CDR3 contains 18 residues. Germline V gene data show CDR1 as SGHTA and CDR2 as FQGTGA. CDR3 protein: CASSLIPSGDLSYNEQFF.

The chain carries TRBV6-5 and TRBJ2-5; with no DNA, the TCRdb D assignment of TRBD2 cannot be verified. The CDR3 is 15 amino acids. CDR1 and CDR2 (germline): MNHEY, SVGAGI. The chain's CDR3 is CASRPSGRAQETQYF.

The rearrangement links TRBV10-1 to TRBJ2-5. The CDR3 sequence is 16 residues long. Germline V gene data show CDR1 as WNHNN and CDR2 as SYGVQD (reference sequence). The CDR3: CASKKTFDSNQETQYF.

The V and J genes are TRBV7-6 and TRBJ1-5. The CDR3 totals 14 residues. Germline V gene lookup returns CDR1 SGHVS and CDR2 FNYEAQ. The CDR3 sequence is CAGVVGRSNQPQHF.

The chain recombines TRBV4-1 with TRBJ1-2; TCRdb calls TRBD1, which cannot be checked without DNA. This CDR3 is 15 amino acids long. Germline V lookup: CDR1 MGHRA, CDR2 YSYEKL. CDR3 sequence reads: CASSQDENREFGYTF.

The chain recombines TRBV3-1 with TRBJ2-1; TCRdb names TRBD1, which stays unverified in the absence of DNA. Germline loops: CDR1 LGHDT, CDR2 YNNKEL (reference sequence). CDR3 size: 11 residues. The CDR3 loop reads CASSETGEQFF.

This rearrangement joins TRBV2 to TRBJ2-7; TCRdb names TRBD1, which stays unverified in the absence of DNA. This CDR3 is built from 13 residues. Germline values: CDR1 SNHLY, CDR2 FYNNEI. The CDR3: CAGRTGGIYEQYF.

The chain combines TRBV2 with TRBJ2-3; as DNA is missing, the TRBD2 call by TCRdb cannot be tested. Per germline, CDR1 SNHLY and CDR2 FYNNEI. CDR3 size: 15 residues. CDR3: CASRAGTSGTDTQYF.

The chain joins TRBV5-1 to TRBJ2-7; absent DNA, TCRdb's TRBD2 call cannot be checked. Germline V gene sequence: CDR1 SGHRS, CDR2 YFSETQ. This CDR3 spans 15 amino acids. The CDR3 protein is CASRLTSGSRNEQYF.

The CDR3 is CASSYSGTSKETQYF. The chain links TRBV6-2 or TRBV6-3 to TRBJ2-5; without DNA, the TCRdb call of TRBD2 cannot be checked. The CDR3 sequence is 15 residues long. Germline CDR1 is MNHEY and CDR2 is SVGEGT.

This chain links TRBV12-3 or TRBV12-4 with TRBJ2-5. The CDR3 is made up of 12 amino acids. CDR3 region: CASSKIQETQYF.

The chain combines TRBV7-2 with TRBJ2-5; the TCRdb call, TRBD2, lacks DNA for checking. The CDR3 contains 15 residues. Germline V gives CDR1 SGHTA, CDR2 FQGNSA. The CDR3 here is CASSSGRRAEETQYF.

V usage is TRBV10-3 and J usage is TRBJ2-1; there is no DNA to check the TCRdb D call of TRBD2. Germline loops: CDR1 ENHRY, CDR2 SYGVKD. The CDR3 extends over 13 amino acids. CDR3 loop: CAGARLPHNEQFF.

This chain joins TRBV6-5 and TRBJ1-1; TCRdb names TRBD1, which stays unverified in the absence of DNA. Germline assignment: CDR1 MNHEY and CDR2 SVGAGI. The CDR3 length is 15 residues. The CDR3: CASSPHDRGFSEAFF.

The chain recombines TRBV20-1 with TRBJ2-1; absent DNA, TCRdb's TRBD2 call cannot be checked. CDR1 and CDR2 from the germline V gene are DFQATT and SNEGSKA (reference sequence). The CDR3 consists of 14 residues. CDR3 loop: CSATGLTFHNEQFF.

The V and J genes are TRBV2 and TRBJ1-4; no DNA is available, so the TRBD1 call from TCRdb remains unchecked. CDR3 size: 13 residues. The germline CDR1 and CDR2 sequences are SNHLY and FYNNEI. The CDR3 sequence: CASRRTGYEKLFF.

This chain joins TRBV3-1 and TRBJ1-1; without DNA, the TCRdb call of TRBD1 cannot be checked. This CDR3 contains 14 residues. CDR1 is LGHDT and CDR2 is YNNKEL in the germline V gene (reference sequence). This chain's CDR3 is CASSQAMRGTEAFF.